The T cell receptor beta chain under discussion was sequenced for a study of T-cell memory formation after mild COVID-19. For the study at large: Clusters of TCRs were largely donor specific. Study-wide results and limits: Balance between CD4 and CD8 was seen in clones contracting day 15 to 85, and a CD4+ lean was seen in later expanders. Second-wave clones that peaked on day 37 lacked confirmed SARS-CoV-2 specificity.

UMIs and sample barcodes were carried by the TCR alpha and TCR beta cDNA libraries that 5'RACE produced using constant-segment primers. One entry per CDR3 protein, called by TCRdb with MiXCR from the 5' RACE reads. The repertoire has about 190,000 distinct CDR3 sequences, around 20% of them found once; the top ten carry 2.4%. Germline CDR1 and CDR2: KGHSH and LQKENI. The CDR3 runs to 15 residues. The trim removed 3 bases at V and 0 bases at J, leaving 3 bases unmatched. This clonotype has more than one count but fewer than ten. Antigen unknown. The chain joins TRBV18 to TRBJ2-3; 7 nucleotides match TRBD2. The receptor was derived from an adult woman who had mild COVID-19 (a few samples of this study predate the infection). Cell type and time point are not known. Sequencing was carried out using PBMCs or a T cell subset sorted from them (not recorded which). CDR3 nucleotide sequence: TGTGCCAGCTCACCTGGACTAGGAAGCACAGATACGCAGTATTTT. Translated, it gives CASSPGLGSTDTQYF.